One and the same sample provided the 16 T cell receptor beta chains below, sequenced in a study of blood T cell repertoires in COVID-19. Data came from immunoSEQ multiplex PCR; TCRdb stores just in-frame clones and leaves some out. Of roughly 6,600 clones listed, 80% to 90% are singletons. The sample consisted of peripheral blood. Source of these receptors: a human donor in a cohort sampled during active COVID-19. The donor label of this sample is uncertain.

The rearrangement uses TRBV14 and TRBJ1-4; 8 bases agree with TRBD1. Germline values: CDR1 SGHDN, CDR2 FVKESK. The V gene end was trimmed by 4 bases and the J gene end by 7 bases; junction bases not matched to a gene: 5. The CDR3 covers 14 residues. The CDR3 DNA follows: TGTGCCAGCAGCCCGACAGGGGTGACTGAAAAACTGTTTTTT. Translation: CASSPTGVTEKLFF.

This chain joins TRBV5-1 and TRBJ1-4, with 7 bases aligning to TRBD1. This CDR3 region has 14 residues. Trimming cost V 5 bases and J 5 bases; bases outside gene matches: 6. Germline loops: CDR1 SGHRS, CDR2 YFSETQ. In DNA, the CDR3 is TGCGCCAGCAGGCCGGGACAGACCAATGAAAAACTGTTTTTT. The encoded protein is CASRPGQTNEKLFF.

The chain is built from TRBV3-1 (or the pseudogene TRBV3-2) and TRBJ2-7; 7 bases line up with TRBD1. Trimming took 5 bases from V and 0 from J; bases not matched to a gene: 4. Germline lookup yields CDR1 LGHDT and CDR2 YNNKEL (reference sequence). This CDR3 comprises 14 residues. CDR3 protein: CASSFTGVSYEQYF. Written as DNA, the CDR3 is TGTGCCAGCAGCTTTACAGGGGTCTCCTACGAGCAGTACTTC.

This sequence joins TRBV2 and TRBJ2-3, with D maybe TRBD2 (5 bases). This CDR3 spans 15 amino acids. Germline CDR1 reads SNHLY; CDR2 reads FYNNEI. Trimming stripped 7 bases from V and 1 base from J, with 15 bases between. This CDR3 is CASTGLSQRTDTQYF. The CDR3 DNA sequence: TGTGCCAGCACCGGACTGTCACAGCGCACAGATACGCAGTATTTT.

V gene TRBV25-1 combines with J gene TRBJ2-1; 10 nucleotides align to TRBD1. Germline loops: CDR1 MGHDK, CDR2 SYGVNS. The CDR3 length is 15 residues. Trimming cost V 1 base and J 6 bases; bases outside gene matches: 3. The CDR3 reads CASSESGQGFNEQFF. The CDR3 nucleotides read TGTGCCAGCAGTGAATCGGGACAGGGGTTCAATGAGCAGTTCTTC.

The CDR3 nucleotides read TGTGCCAGCAGCGTAGGGGGACAGCTAAACTATGGCTACACCTTC. It translates to CASSVGGQLNYGYTF. This chain uses TRBV9 with TRBJ1-2, with TRBD1 identical over 7 bases. CDR3 size: 15 residues. V trimming: 0 bases; J trimming: 2 bases; junction bases outside the gene matches: 4. CDR1 and CDR2 (germline): SGDLS, YYNGEE.

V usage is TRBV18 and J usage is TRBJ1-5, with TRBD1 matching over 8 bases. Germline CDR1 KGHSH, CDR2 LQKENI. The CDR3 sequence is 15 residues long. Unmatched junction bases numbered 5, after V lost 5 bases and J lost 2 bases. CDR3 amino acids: CASSSGQGGNQPQHF. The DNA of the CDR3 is TGTGCCAGCTCATCCGGACAGGGAGGCAATCAGCCCCAGCATTTT.

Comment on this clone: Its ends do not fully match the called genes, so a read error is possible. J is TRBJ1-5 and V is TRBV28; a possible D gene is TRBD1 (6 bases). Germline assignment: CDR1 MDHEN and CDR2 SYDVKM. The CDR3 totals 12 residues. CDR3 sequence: CTVGVKGEPQHF. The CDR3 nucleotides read TGCACCGTTGGGGTGAAGGGGGAGCCCCAGCATTTT.

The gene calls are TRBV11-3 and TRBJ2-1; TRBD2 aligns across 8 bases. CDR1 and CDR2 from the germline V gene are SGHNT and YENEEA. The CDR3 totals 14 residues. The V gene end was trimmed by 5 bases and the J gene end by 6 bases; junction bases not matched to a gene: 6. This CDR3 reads CASSRAGAFNEQFF. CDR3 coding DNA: TGTGCCAGCAGCCGAGCGGGGGCCTTCAATGAGCAGTTCTTC.

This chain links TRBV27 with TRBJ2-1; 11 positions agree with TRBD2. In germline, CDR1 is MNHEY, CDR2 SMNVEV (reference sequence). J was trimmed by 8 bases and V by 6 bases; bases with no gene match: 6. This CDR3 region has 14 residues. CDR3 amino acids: CASRLSGGAHEQFF. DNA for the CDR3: TGTGCCAGCAGACTTAGCGGGGGGGCCCATGAGCAGTTCTTC.

The CDR3 is CASRLAGVVNEQFF. The DNA for the CDR3 is TGTGCCAGTAGGCTAGCGGGAGTGGTCAATGAGCAGTTCTTC. The chain carries TRBV19 and TRBJ2-1; 10 bases line up with TRBD2. The CDR3 consists of 14 residues. V shed 6 bases, J shed 6 bases, and the junction held 5 bases outside the gene matches. CDR1 LNHDA and CDR2 SQIVND come from the germline V gene (reference sequence).

The CDR3 sequence is CASSLTSGDEQYF. In DNA form, the CDR3 reads TGTGCCAGCAGCTTGACTAGCGGGGATGAGCAGTACTTC. This sequence joins TRBV3-1 (or the pseudogene TRBV3-2) and TRBJ2-7; 11 nucleotides match TRBD2. Germline V gene lookup returns CDR1 LGHDT and CDR2 YNNKEL (reference sequence). Trimming cost V 5 bases and J 7 bases; bases outside gene matches: 4. The CDR3 runs 13 residues.

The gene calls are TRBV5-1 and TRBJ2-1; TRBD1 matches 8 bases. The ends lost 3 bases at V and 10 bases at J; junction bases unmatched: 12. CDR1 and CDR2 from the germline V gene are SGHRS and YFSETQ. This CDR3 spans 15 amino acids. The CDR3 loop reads CASSSGQGTFWEQFF. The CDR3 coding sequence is TGCGCCAGCAGCTCCGGACAGGGCACATTTTGGGAGCAGTTCTTC.

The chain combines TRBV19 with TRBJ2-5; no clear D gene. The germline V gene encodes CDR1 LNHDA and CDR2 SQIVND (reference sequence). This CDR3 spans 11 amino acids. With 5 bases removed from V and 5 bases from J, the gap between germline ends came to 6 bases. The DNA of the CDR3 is TGTGCCAGTAGTTTCAGGGAGACCCAGTACTTC. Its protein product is CASSFRETQYF.

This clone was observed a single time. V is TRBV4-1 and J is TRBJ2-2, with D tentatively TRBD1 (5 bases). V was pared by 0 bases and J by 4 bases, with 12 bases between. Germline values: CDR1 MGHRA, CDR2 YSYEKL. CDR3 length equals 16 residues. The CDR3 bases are TGCGCCAGCAGCCAAGAGGATGGGGCCATCACCGGGGAGCTGTTTTTT. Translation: CASSQEDGAITGELFF.

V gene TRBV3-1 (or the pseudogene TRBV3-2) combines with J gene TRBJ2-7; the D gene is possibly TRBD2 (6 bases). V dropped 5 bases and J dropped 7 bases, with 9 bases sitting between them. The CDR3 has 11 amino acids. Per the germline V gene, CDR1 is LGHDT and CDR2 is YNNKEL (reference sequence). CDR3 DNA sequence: TGTGCCAGCAGCTACGGACTAGAGCAGTACTTC. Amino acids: CASSYGLEQYF.